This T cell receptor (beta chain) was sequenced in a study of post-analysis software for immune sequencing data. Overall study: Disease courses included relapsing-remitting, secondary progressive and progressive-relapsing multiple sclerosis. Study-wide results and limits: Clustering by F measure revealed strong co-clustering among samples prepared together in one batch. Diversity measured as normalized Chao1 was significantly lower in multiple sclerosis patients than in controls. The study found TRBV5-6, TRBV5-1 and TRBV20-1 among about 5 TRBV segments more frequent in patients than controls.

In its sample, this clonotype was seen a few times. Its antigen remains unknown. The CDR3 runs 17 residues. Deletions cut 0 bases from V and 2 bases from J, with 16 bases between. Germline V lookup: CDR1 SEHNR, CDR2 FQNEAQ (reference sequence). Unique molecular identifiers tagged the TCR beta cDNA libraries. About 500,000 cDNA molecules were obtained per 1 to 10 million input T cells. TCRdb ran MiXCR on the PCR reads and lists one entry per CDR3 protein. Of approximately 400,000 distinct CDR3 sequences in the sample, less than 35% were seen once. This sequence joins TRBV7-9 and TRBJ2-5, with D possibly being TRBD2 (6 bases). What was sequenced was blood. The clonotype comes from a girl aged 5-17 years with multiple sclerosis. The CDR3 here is CASSLALRGGTQETQYF. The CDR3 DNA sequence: TGTGCCAGCAGCTTAGCGCTACGAGGCGGGACGCAAGAGACCCAGTACTTC.